Each of the 28 T cell receptor beta chains below was sequenced from the same sample in a study of T cell responses to AZD1222 COVID-19 vaccine. Using immunoSEQ multiplex PCR, the repertoire was profiled, and TCRdb retains in-frame clones only, with some absent. Counted here are some 190,000 clones, roughly 92% occurring once; the ten biggest clones make up approximately 1.4%. Sequences were derived from peripheral blood, sampled on day 0 of AZD1222 vaccination. These receptors all come from an adult in good health.

A single count supports this clone. CDR3 sequence (DNA): TGCAGCGTTCGACAGAATTATGGCTACACCTTC. Translation: CSVRQNYGYTF. The chain combines TRBV29-1 with TRBJ1-2; D might be TRBD1 (5 bases). Trimming took 5 bases from V and 5 from J, leaving 9 bases between them. The CDR3 extends over 11 amino acids. Germline assignment: CDR1 SQVTM and CDR2 ANQGSEA.

Note on this clone: Other DNA sequences from this sample encode an identical CDR3 as well. The chain links TRBV5-1 to TRBJ2-1, with D possibly being TRBD1 (7 bases). Germline CDR1 and CDR2: SGHRS and YFSETQ. V was cut by 2 bases and J by 0 bases, with 12 bases left in between. This CDR3 has 16 residues. The CDR3 sequence is CASSFSGGSSYNEQFF. CDR3 sequence (DNA): TGCGCCAGCAGCTTTTCAGGGGGGAGCTCCTACAATGAGCAGTTCTTC.

The rearrangement joins TRBV19 to TRBJ1-2; 12 bases are a match to TRBD1. From germline, CDR1 is LNHDA and CDR2 SQIVND (reference sequence). CDR3 length equals 15 residues. Unmatched junction bases numbered 4, after V lost 4 bases and J lost 4 bases. CDR3 loop: CASSTTGQGAYGYTF. CDR3 sequence (DNA): TGTGCCAGTAGTACTACGGGACAGGGGGCCTATGGCTACACCTTC.

V gene TRBV5-1 combines with J gene TRBJ2-7, with D possibly matching TRBD1 (6 bases). This CDR3 region has 14 residues. The V gene's germline CDR1 is SGHRS and CDR2 YFSETQ. V lost 4 bases to trimming and J lost 0 bases, with 11 bases between them. The CDR3 DNA reads TGCGCCAGCAGCCCCCAACAGGGCTCCTACGAGCAGTACTTC. The encoded protein is CASSPQQGSYEQYF.

The V gene is TRBV5-1, the J gene TRBJ1-2, with D possibly being TRBD1 (6 bases). The V gene lost 4 bases and the J gene lost 7 bases, with 14 bases spanning the gap. The CDR3 loop spans 13 amino acids. Germline V gene sequence: CDR1 SGHRS, CDR2 YFSETQ. The chain's CDR3 is CASSKTGPPGYTF. CDR3 coding DNA: TGCGCCAGCAGCAAAACAGGGCCCCCTGGCTACACCTTC.

The chain employs TRBV5-5 and TRBJ1-5; TRBD1 matches 7 bases. V was clipped by 1 base and J by 0 bases; unmatched bases: 7. Germline V gives CDR1 SGHKS, CDR2 YYEKEE (reference sequence). The CDR3 runs 17 residues. The CDR3 protein is CASSLLGGIYSNQPQHF. Written as DNA, the CDR3 is TGTGCCAGCAGCTTGTTAGGGGGCATCTATAGCAATCAGCCCCAGCATTTT.

The V call is TRBV4-1, the J call TRBJ1-4, with D possibly matching TRBD1 (5 bases). V was cut by 4 bases and J by 7 bases, with 16 bases left in between. CDR1 is MGHRA and CDR2 is YSYEKL in the germline V gene. CDR3 length: 15 amino acids. The CDR3 bases are TGCGCCAGCAGCCCCTCCGGGCCCCAGGGTGAAAAACTGTTTTTT. Its protein is CASSPSGPQGEKLFF.

The V and J genes are TRBV28 and TRBJ1-4; TRBD1 might be the D (6 bases). Between the trimmed V and J ends, which lost 8 bases and 13 bases, there was a span of 14 bases. Germline V gene lookup returns CDR1 MDHEN and CDR2 SYDVKM. This CDR3 comprises 11 residues. CDR3 loop: CASSRGLPLFF. CDR3 DNA: TGTGCCAGCTCGAGGGGGTTACCACTGTTTTTT.

This clone occurred once. The chain carries TRBV19 and TRBJ2-7; weak D call: TRBD1 (5 bases). Germline V gives CDR1 LNHDA, CDR2 SQIVND (reference sequence). CDR3 length equals 13 residues. Trimming removed 5 bases at V and 7 bases at J, with 15 bases between. CDR3 DNA sequence: TGTGCCAGTAGTTCCAGGGAATTGGGAGAGCAGTACTTC. It translates to CASSSRELGEQYF.

The V gene is TRBV5-1, the J gene TRBJ2-5; 10 bases match TRBD2. The J segment lost 4 bases and the V segment lost 4 bases, leaving 7 bases of the junction unmatched. Germline values: CDR1 SGHRS, CDR2 YFSETQ. This CDR3 is built from 15 residues. CDR3 residues: CASSPQGLALETQYF. CDR3 coding DNA: TGCGCCAGCAGCCCGCAGGGACTAGCGTTAGAGACCCAGTACTTC.

This clone has a single count. The CDR3 nucleotides are TGTGCCAGCAGTGATCGGAGGCAGAAGTACTTC. Amino acids: CASSDRRQKYF. The chain uses TRBV6-1 and TRBJ2-7, with D perhaps TRBD2 (5 bases). The germline V and J ends were trimmed by 3 bases and 11 bases, with 11 bases remaining between them. This CDR3 is 11 amino acids long. Germline CDR1 and CDR2: MNHNS and SASEGT.

This clone was seen a single time. V is TRBV5-1 and J is TRBJ1-3; D is ambiguous. V was pared by 0 bases and J by 0 bases, with 7 bases between. The CDR3 consists of 15 residues. Germline V gene lookup returns CDR1 SGHRS and CDR2 YFSETQ. DNA of the CDR3: TGCGCCAGCAGCTTGGGGGAAGGCTCTGGAAACACCATATATTTT. Amino acid sequence: CASSLGEGSGNTIYF.

The chain is built from TRBV2 and TRBJ2-5; D possibly corresponds to TRBD2 (6 bases). This CDR3 has 15 residues. Germline V gene lookup returns CDR1 SNHLY and CDR2 FYNNEI. V lost 2 bases and J lost 0, with 10 bases in between. CDR3 sequence reads: CASSELRGNQETQYF. Here the CDR3 DNA reads TGTGCCAGCAGTGAATTGCGGGGTAACCAAGAGACCCAGTACTTC.

The chain employs TRBV2 and TRBJ1-2; the match to TRBD1 covers 9 bases. V trimming: 4 bases; J trimming: 1 base; junction bases outside the gene matches: 4. Germline V gene lookup returns CDR1 SNHLY and CDR2 FYNNEI. This CDR3 region has 15 residues. CDR3 amino acids: CASSVGQGFNYGYTF. In DNA, the CDR3 is TGTGCCAGCAGTGTGGGACAGGGATTTAACTATGGCTACACCTTC.

V and J are TRBV19 and TRBJ1-4, with TRBD1 as a possible D gene (5 bases). Trimming took off 5 bases at V and 6 bases at J, with 13 bases between the two ends. The CDR3 totals 14 residues. Germline V CDR1 and CDR2: LNHDA, SQIVND (reference sequence). The CDR3 sequence is CASSAHTGYEKLFF. Written as DNA, the CDR3 is TGTGCCAGTAGTGCTCACACAGGATATGAAAAACTGTTTTTT.

The chain has TRBV6-5 and TRBJ1-5, with 7 bases matching TRBD1. The CDR3 runs 14 residues. The V and J ends lost 6 bases and 3 bases, in that order; junction bases with no gene match: 5. The germline V gene encodes CDR1 MNHEY and CDR2 SVGAGI. The CDR3 DNA reads TGTGCCAGCAGAGTGGGGACAGACAATCAGCCCCAGCATTTT. The encoded protein is CASRVGTDNQPQHF.

The genes are TRBV3-1 (or the pseudogene TRBV3-2) and TRBJ1-3; tentatively, D is TRBD1 (6 bases). The CDR3 runs 16 residues. Germline V lookup: CDR1 LGHDT, CDR2 YNNKEL (reference sequence). The V gene lost 2 bases and the J gene lost 0 bases, with 11 bases spanning the gap. CDR3 sequence: CASSQNQGLSGNTIYF. The CDR3 DNA is TGTGCCAGCAGCCAAAACCAGGGGCTCTCTGGAAACACCATATATTTT.

The CDR3 DNA follows: TGTGCCAGCAGCGGGGGGGAGACTCTGAACACTGAAGCTTTCTTT. Its translation: CASSGGETLNTEAFF. V usage is TRBV9 and J usage is TRBJ1-1; D possibly corresponds to TRBD1 (5 bases). V was cut by 3 bases and J by 0 bases, with 12 bases left in between. CDR3 size: 15 residues. Germline loops: CDR1 SGDLS, CDR2 YYNGEE.

The V call is TRBV5-4, the J call TRBJ2-1; 7 nucleotides align to TRBD1. Germline V CDR1 and CDR2: SGHNT, YYREEE (reference sequence). V was pared by 0 bases and J by 10 bases, with 7 bases of the junction left unmatched. The CDR3 is 14 amino acids. In DNA form, the CDR3 reads TGTGCCAGCAGCTTGGAGGACAGGTTTGGAGAGCAGTTCTTC. Translation gives CASSLEDRFGEQFF.

V is TRBV7-2 and J is TRBJ2-1; the match to TRBD2 covers 12 bases. This CDR3 has 15 residues. V was clipped by 5 bases and J by 4 bases; unmatched bases: 3. CDR1 is SGHTA, CDR2 FQGNSA, per germline. CDR3 region: CASSPSGGDYNEQFF. As DNA, the CDR3 is TGTGCCAGCAGCCCTAGCGGGGGGGATTACAATGAGCAGTTCTTC.

The chain has TRBV15 and TRBJ1-3, with 8 bases identical to TRBD1. The CDR3 sequence is 16 residues long. Per germline, CDR1 LNHNV and CDR2 YYDKDF (reference sequence). J was trimmed by 2 bases and V by 0 bases; bases with no gene match: 3. CDR3 sequence: CATSRDPGGPGNTIYF. The DNA of the CDR3 is TGTGCCACCAGCAGAGATCCAGGGGGCCCTGGAAACACCATATATTTT.

The rearrangement joins TRBV4-1 to TRBJ1-5; TRBD1 matches 9 bases. The V gene's germline CDR1 is MGHRA and CDR2 YSYEKL. V was clipped by 1 base and J by 8 bases; unmatched bases: 15. The CDR3 spans 18 residues. CDR3 protein: CASSQAGTGSTSGEPQHF. The CDR3 DNA sequence: TGCGCCAGCAGCCAAGCCGGGACAGGGTCGACGTCCGGAGAGCCCCAGCATTTT.

The V and J genes are TRBV3-1 (or the pseudogene TRBV3-2) and TRBJ1-6; D gene ambiguous. This CDR3 comprises 15 residues. Trimming cost V 1 base and J 5 bases, with 9 bases left between them. The germline CDR1 and CDR2 sequences are LGHDT and YNNKEL (reference sequence). The CDR3 loop is CASSQGGQDNSPLHF. DNA of the CDR3: TGTGCCAGCAGCCAAGGTGGTCAGGATAATTCACCCCTCCACTTT.

This clone was recorded only once. The V gene is TRBV11-3, the J gene TRBJ1-3; D remains ambiguous. Germline V lookup: CDR1 SGHNT, CDR2 YENEEA. V lost 4 bases and J lost 4, with 8 bases in between. The CDR3 consists of 13 residues. This CDR3 is CASSSSLGNTIYF. The CDR3 DNA follows: TGTGCCAGCAGCTCGTCGCTGGGAAACACCATATATTTT.

The chain recombines TRBV9 with TRBJ2-7; TRBD1 aligns across 10 bases. V lost 7 bases and J lost 5; bases outside the gene matches: 15. The germline gives CDR1 SGDLS, CDR2 YYNGEE. The CDR3 totals 16 residues. CDR3: CASARYGTGELDEQYF. The CDR3 DNA follows: TGTGCCAGCGCGAGGTACGGGACAGGGGAGCTGGACGAGCAGTACTTC.

This sequence joins TRBV11-3 and TRBJ1-1; TRBD1 might be the D (6 bases). The germline V gene has CDR1 SGHNT and CDR2 YENEEA. The CDR3 covers 14 residues. Between the trimmed V and J ends, which lost 1 base and 4 bases, there was a span of 10 bases. The CDR3 DNA reads as TGTGCCAGCAGCTTAGGCAGGGGAGCCACTGAAGCTTTCTTT. It yields the protein CASSLGRGATEAFF.

The V call is TRBV5-4, the J call TRBJ1-1, with D possibly being TRBD1 (5 bases). This CDR3 region has 13 residues. Trimming took 4 bases from V and 5 from J, leaving 12 bases between them. Germline V gene data show CDR1 as SGHNT and CDR2 as YYREEE (reference sequence). CDR3 coding DNA: TGTGCCAGCAGCACCTCAGGGATTACTGAAGCTTTCTTT. Protein product: CASSTSGITEAFF. The full variable domain, rest sourced from reference TRBV5-4 and TRBJ1-1, is ETGVTQSPTHLIKTRGQQVTLRCSSQSGHNTVSWYQQALGQGPQFIFQYYREEENGRGNFPPRFSGLQFPNYSSELNVNALELDDSALYLCASSTSGITEAFFGQGTRLTVV.

This clone was counted a single time. The rearrangement uses TRBV12-3 or TRBV12-4 and TRBJ1-2, with 7 bases matching TRBD1. The CDR3 sequence is 12 residues long. J lost 13 bases, V lost 5 bases, and 10 bases had no gene match. In DNA form, the CDR3 reads TGTGCCAGCAGTGCCTCACAGGGGACCCCCACCTTC. Translating it yields CASSASQGTPTF.